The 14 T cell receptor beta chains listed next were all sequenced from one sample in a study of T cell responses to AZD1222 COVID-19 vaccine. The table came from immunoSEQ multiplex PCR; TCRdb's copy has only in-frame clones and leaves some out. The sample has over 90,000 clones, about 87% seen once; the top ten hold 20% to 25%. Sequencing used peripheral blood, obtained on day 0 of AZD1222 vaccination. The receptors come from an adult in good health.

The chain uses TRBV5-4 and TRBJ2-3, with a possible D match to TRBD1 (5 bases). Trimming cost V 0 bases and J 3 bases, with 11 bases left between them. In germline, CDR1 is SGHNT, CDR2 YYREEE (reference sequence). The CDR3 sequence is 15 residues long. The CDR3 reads CASSLEGYRTDTQYF. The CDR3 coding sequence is TGTGCCAGCAGCTTGGAAGGGTACAGGACAGATACGCAGTATTTT.

The CDR3 sequence is CASSLLIAGGNEQYF. DNA of the CDR3: TGTGCCAGCAGCTTATTAATAGCGGGGGGTAACGAGCAGTACTTC. The genes are TRBV7-2 and TRBJ2-7; TRBD2 matches at 10 bases. J gave up 5 bases and V 2 bases, and 6 bases lay outside the gene matches. Germline V gene sequence: CDR1 SGHTA, CDR2 FQGNSA. This CDR3 comprises 15 residues.

The DNA of the CDR3 is TGTGCCAGCAGCCAAGAGTATAATTCACCCCTCCACTTT. This codes for CASSQEYNSPLHF. This chain joins TRBV3-1 (or the pseudogene TRBV3-2) and TRBJ1-6; D is unclear. The germline gives CDR1 LGHDT, CDR2 YNNKEL (reference sequence). The V and J ends lost 0 bases and 4 bases respectively, with 1 base between them. The CDR3 is 13 residues long.

In nucleotides, the CDR3 is TGTGCCAGCAGTCCACAGGGGACCTACGAGCAGTACTTC. Protein: CASSPQGTYEQYF. This chain uses TRBV7-9 with TRBJ2-7; 7 nucleotides align to TRBD1. Germline V gene lookup returns CDR1 SEHNR and CDR2 FQNEAQ (reference sequence). The CDR3 covers 13 residues. V was pared by 6 bases and J by 2 bases, with 4 bases of the junction left unmatched.

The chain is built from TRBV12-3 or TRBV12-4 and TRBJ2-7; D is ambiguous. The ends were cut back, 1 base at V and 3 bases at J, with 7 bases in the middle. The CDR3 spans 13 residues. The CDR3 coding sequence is TGTGCCAGCAGTTTAGACGGGCGCTACGAGCAGTACTTC. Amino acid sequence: CASSLDGRYEQYF.

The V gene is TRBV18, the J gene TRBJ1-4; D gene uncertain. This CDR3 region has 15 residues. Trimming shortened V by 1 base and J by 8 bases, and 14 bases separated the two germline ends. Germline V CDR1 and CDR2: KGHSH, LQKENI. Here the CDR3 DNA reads TGTGCCAGCTCACCACTAAGGGATGGAGGGGAAAAACTGTTTTTT. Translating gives CASSPLRDGGEKLFF.

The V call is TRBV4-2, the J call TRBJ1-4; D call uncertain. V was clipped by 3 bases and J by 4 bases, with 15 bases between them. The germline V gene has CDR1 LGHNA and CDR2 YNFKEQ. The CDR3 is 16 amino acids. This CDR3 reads CASSQGNSAFNEKLFF. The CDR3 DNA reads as TGTGCCAGCAGCCAGGGAAACAGCGCTTTTAATGAAAAACTGTTTTTT.

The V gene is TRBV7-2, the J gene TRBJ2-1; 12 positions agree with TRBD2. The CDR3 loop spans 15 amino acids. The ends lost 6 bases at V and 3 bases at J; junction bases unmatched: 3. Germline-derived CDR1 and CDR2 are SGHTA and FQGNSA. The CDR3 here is CASRLAGGIYNEQFF. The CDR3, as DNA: TGTGCCAGCAGACTAGCGGGAGGTATCTACAATGAGCAGTTCTTC.

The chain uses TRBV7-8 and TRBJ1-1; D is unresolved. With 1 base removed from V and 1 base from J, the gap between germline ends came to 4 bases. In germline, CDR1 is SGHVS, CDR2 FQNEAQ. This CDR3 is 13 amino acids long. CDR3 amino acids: CASSLVPNTEAFF. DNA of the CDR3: TGTGCCAGCAGCTTAGTCCCGAACACTGAAGCTTTCTTT.

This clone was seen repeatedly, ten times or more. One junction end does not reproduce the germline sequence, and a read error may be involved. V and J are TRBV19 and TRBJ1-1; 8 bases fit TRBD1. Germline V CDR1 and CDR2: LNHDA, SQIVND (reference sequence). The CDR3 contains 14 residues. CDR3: CASIIGQGVTEAFF. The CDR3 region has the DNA TGTGCCAGTATTATAGGACAGGGAGTCACTGAAGCTTTCTTT.

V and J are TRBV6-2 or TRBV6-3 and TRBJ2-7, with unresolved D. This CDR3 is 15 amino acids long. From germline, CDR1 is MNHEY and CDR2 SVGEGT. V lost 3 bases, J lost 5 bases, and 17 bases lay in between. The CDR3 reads CASSYAALVVDEQYF. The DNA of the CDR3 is TGTGCCAGCAGTTATGCAGCCCTGGTGGTCGACGAGCAGTACTTC.

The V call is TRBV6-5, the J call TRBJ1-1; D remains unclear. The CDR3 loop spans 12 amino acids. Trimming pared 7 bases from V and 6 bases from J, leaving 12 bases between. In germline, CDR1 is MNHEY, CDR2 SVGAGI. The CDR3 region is CASIRTLAEAFF. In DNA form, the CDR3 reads TGTGCCAGCATTCGGACCCTTGCTGAAGCTTTCTTT.

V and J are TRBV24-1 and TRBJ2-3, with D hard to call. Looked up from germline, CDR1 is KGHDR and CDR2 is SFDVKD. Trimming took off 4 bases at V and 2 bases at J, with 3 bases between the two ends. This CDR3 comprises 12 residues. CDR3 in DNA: TGTGCCACCAGTGAGGTCACAGATACGCAGTATTTT. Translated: CATSEVTDTQYF.

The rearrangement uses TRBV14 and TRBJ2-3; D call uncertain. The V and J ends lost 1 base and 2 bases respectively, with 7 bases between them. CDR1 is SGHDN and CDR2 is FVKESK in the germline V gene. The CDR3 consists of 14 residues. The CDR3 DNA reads TGTGCCAGCAGCCAAGTCCTCCCCACAGATACGCAGTATTTT. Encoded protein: CASSQVLPTDTQYF.